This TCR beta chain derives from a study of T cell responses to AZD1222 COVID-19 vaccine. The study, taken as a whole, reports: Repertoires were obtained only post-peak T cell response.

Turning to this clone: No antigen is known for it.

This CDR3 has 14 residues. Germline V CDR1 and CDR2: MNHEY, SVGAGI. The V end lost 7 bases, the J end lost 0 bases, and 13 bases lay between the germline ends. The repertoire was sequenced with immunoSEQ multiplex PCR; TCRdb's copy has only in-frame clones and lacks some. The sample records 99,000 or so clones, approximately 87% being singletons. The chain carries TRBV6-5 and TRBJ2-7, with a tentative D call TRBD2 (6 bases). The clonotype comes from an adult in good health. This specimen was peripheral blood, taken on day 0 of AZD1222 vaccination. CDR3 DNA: TGTGCCAGCAACTCGGGACTTTTCTCCTACGAGCAGTACTTC. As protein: CASNSGLFSYEQYF.